This T cell receptor (beta chain) appears in the sequencing data of a study of blood T cell repertoires in COVID-19. Study-wide background: Acute-phase and convalescent COVID-19 samples originated in the United States, Italy and Spain. Sources were T cells, B-cell-depleted T cells, or PBMCs; the material itself was cDNA or gDNA.

This clone is a singleton in its sample. The CDR3 is 16 amino acids. Germline CDR1 LNHDA, CDR2 SQIVND (reference sequence). The V gene end was trimmed by 4 bases and the J gene end by 4 bases; junction bases not matched to a gene: 10. In the authors' methods: Reference gene primer amplification in the assay estimated nucleated cell counts. Repertoires were generated with immunoSEQ multiplex PCR, while TCRdb's copy carries only in-frame clones and drops some. V, J and clone size were drawn from that table, and D and trimming were deduced from the DNA. In the table there are 200,000 to 250,000 clones, around 90% of which are singletons.

Sequenced input: peripheral blood. The chain joins TRBV19 to TRBJ2-5; 9 bases match TRBD2. The clonotype was recovered from a woman in her 70s with active or convalescent COVID-19. CDR3 DNA: TGTGCCAGTAGTAACACGGTGACGCGGGGGGGAGAGACCCAGTACTTC. Protein: CASSNTVTRGGETQYF.